The 9 T cell receptor beta chains listed next were all sequenced from one sample in a study of OX40 agonist ivuxolimab in advanced cancers. Library generation was performed with the immunoSEQ multiplex PCR assay. As stored in TCRdb, this immuneACCESS dataset retains in-frame rearrangements with V and J assigned. A fraction of the clones does not appear; measured against another copy, unresolved V genes explain less than half of the discrepancy, and the remainder lacks a known reason. This sample comprises over 5,500 clones, roughly 80% of them detected only once. Of the sample, more than 60% falls within the top ten clones. The source was CD4+ or CD8+ T cells sorted from blood, collected in a trial of the OX40 agonist ivuxolimab. These receptors were obtained from an adult with an advanced solid tumor such as melanoma, head and neck, liver or kidney cancer.

This chain connects TRBV30 to TRBJ1-2; the D is unclear. The germline V gene encodes CDR1 GTSNPN and CDR2 SVGIG (reference sequence). V gave up 0 bases and J gave up 2 bases, with 7 bases separating them. The CDR3 totals 13 residues. In DNA form, the CDR3 reads TGTGCCTGGAGTGTCGCTCAGAACTATGGCTACACCTTC. Amino acid sequence: CAWSVAQNYGYTF.

V usage is TRBV7-6 and J usage is TRBJ2-2; 8 positions match TRBD2. Trimming at V came to 1 base and at J to 5 bases, leaving 3 bases not matched to a gene. Looked up from germline, CDR1 is SGHVS and CDR2 is FNYEAQ. The CDR3 consists of 15 residues. The CDR3 reads CASSLDRGGTGELFF. CDR3 in DNA: TGTGCCAGCAGCTTAGATCGGGGGGGTACCGGGGAGCTGTTTTTT.

The chain employs TRBV30 and TRBJ1-6; D remains unclear. CDR3 length: 14 amino acids. Trimming pared 4 bases from V and 4 bases from J, leaving 11 bases between. The germline gives CDR1 GTSNPN, CDR2 SVGIG (reference sequence). CDR3 coding DNA: TGTGCCTGGACAGGCAATGGGTATAATTCACCCCTCCACTTT. Amino acids: CAWTGNGYNSPLHF.

V usage is TRBV19 and J usage is TRBJ1-2; D gene ambiguous. This CDR3 has 14 residues. The V end was cut by 5 bases, the J end by 3 bases, with 13 bases between. The V gene's germline CDR1 is LNHDA and CDR2 SQIVND (reference sequence). The CDR3 region has the DNA TGTGCCAGTAGTCCTCGAGGGAGCGACTATGGCTACACCTTC. Translation: CASSPRGSDYGYTF.

This clone occurred a few times. The CDR3 reads CASSTPSGSGLWPQHF. In nucleotides, the CDR3 is TGTGCCAGCAGTACGCCTTCAGGGTCAGGCTTATGGCCCCAGCATTTT. V and J are TRBV2 and TRBJ1-5, with D possibly TRBD1 on 5 matching bases. CDR3 size: 16 residues. CDR1 and CDR2 from the germline V gene are SNHLY and FYNNEI. Trimming left V 5 bases short and J 9 bases short, with 23 bases between.

The chain combines TRBV5-1 with TRBJ2-2; TRBD1 might be the D (6 bases). CDR1 is SGHRS and CDR2 is YFSETQ in the germline V gene. The V end lost 0 bases, the J end lost 7 bases, and 7 bases lay between the germline ends. The CDR3 totals 13 residues. CDR3 DNA: TGCGCCAGCAGCTTGGTCAGGGGCGGGGAGCTGTTTTTT. This sequence encodes CASSLVRGGELFF.

The J gene is TRBJ1-1, the V gene TRBV10-3; D is unclear. Between the trimmed V and J ends, which lost 0 bases and 3 bases, there was a span of 8 bases. The germline V gene encodes CDR1 ENHRY and CDR2 SYGVKD. The length of the CDR3 is 14 residues. The CDR3 nucleotides are TGTGCCATCAGTGAGTCGGGCAGATACACTGAAGCTTTCTTT. Protein: CAISESGRYTEAFF.

This chain joins TRBV2 and TRBJ2-7; D not resolved. From germline, CDR1 is SNHLY and CDR2 FYNNEI. The CDR3 loop spans 13 amino acids. Trimming removed 1 base at V and 0 bases at J, with 4 bases between. The CDR3 loop is CASSEVASYEQYF. The CDR3 DNA reads as TGTGCCAGCAGTGAAGTAGCCTCCTACGAGCAGTACTTC. Filled out from reference TRBV2 and TRBJ2-7, the complete variable domain reads EPEVTQTPSHQVTQMGQEVILRCVPISNHLYFYWYRQILGQKVEFLVSFYNNEISEKSEIFDDQFSVERPDGSNFTLKIRSTKLEDSAMYFCASSEVASYEQYFGPGTRLTVT.

The chain carries TRBV4-2 and TRBJ2-1; tentatively, D is TRBD1 (5 bases). The CDR3 runs 16 residues. The germline CDR1 and CDR2 sequences are LGHNA and YNFKEQ. V was trimmed by 6 bases and J by 0 bases, leaving 15 bases between them. DNA for the CDR3: TGTGCCAGCAGTATTAGGGGTGAAAACTCCTACAATGAGCAGTTCTTC. It is translated as CASSIRGENSYNEQFF.